The clone carrying this T cell receptor (beta chain) occurred a few times. The target antigen is unknown. The sample belongs to a study of blood T cells in healthy people across ages. Healthy individuals of Caucasian origin from Russia, aged roughly 6 to 100, served as donors. Total RNA, at least 6 micrograms per sample, came from PBMCs. A second about 6 to 12 cycle PCR used barcoded and J-beta primers. MiXCR was run by TCRdb on the 5' RACE reads, yielding one entry per CDR3 protein. There are about 940,000 distinct CDR3 sequences in the sample; around 49% occur only once, and roughly 13% lies in the top ten. Points from the study as a whole: A strong correlation between TCR beta diversity and naive T cell percentage was seen.

This TCR was sampled from a man aged 25-40 years in good health. Sequencing was performed on blood.

This chain's CDR3 is CASTDSYSNQPQHF. For the CDR3, the DNA is TGTGCCAGCACCGACAGTTATAGCAATCAGCCCCAGCATTTT. The chain has TRBV25-1 and TRBJ1-5; a weak D match, TRBD1 (5 bases). The V gene's germline CDR1 is MGHDK and CDR2 SYGVNS. V was pared by 7 bases and J by 0 bases, with 10 bases between. The CDR3 loop spans 14 amino acids.